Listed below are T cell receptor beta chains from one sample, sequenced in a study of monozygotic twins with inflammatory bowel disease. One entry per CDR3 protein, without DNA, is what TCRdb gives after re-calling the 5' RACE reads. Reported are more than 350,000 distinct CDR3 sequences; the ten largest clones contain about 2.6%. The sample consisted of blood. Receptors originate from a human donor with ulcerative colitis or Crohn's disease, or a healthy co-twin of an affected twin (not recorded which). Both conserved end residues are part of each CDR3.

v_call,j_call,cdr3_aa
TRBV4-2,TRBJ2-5,CASSQAQAVGTAQETQYF
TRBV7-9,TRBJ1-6,CASREIRDSPLHF
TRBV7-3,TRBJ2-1,CASSPPETGDNEQFF
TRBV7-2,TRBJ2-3,CASSLGGTAGGGTQYF
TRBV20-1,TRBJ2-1,CSALRLAGGYNEQFF
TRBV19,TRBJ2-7,CASKPGLAGYEQYF
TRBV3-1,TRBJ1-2,CASSQGAGSYGYTF
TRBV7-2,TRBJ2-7,CASSLTSGESYEQYF
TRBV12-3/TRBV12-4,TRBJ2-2,CASSLLPNRNTGELFF
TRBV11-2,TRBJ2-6,CASSLDTASGANVLTF
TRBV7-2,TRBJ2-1,CASSRTPGSDNEQFF
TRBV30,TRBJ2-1,CAWSVSREGGQFF
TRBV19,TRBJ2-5,CASSPTISGGSETQYF
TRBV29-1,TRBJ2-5,CSVEDRPFQETQYF
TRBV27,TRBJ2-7,CASSLKSRQGVEQYF
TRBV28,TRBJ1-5,CASNPWVGGNQPQHF
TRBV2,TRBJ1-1,CASSEGGNTEAFF
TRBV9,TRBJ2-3,CASSGATDTQYF
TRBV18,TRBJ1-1,CASSPGTLLEAFF
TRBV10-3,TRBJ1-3,CAIGGRTDSGNTIYF
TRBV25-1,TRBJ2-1,CASSRLDEQFF
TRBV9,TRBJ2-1,CASSVAVGLAAGEQFF
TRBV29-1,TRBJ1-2,CSVVEGYGYTF
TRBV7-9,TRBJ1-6,CASSSPGGSPLHF
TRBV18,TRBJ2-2,CASSPNAGANTGELFF